A selection of T cell receptor beta chains follows, all from one sample in a study of T-cell memory formation after mild COVID-19. One entry per CDR3 protein, called by TCRdb with MiXCR from the 5' RACE reads. The table has 450,000 to 650,000 distinct CDR3 sequences, approximately 18% seen once. Sequenced: PBMCs or a T cell subset sorted from them (not recorded which). The receptor set was obtained from an adult woman who had mild COVID-19 (a few samples of this study predate the infection). Cell type and time point are not known. Both conserved end residues are part of each CDR3. D genes are given only for firm matches. Not all rows give a size; the values are once, few, many and, for expanded clones, a class.

D	length	J	V	size	CDR3	DNA
NA	14	TRBJ2-1	TRBV5-1	NA	CASSRVGGRNEQFF	TGCGCCAGCAGTCGCGTGGGGGGCCGGAATGAGCAGTTCTTC
NA	14	TRBJ1-2	TRBV18	NA	CASSPDRSVYGYTF	TGTGCCAGCTCACCAGACAGGAGCGTATATGGCTACACCTTC
NA	15	TRBJ1-1	TRBV7-6	NA	CASSLLDDRPTEAFF	TGTGCCAGCAGCTTATTAGACGACAGGCCCACTGAAGCTTTCTTT
NA	13	TRBJ1-2	TRBV6-4	NA	CASSAEIGYGYTF	TGTGCCAGCAGTGCCGAGATCGGCTATGGCTACACCTTC
NA	14	TRBJ1-5	TRBV7-2	many	CASSPFNSNQPQHF	TGTGCCAGCAGCCCGTTCAATAGCAATCAGCCCCAGCATTTT
TRBD1	15	TRBJ2-7	TRBV7-8	few	CASSSQTGTGVEQYF	TGTGCCAGCAGCTCTCAGACCGGGACAGGGGTCGAGCAGTACTTC
NA	15	TRBJ2-3	TRBV25-1	NA	CASSESGARGDTQYF	TGTGCCAGCAGTGAATCTGGCGCGAGGGGAGATACGCAGTATTTT
NA	16	TRBJ2-1	TRBV9	NA	CASSVDEGGQRNEQFF	TGTGCCAGCAGCGTAGATGAGGGGGGGCAACGCAATGAGCAGTTCTTC
NA	13	TRBJ1-6	TRBV24-1	NA	CATSDFRRGPLHF	TGTGCCACCAGTGATTTCCGTCGGGGACCCCTCCACTTT
NA	12	TRBJ1-1	TRBV20-1	NA	CSAERGSTEAFF	TGCAGTGCCGAACGGGGTTCCACTGAAGCTTTCTTT
NA	16	TRBJ1-6	TRBV20-1	few	CSARIDSYSYNSPLHF	TGCAGTGCTAGAATCGACAGCTACTCCTATAATTCACCCCTCCACTTT
TRBD1	15	TRBJ2-1	TRBV20-1	NA	CSASPGQGVYNEQFF	TGCAGTGCTTCCCCGGGACAGGGGGTTTACAATGAGCAGTTCTTC
TRBD1	16	TRBJ2-3	TRBV24-1	few	CATSDFGTGGADTQYF	TGTGCCACCAGTGATTTTGGGACAGGGGGCGCAGATACGCAGTATTTT
TRBD1	15	TRBJ2-3	TRBV12-3/TRBV12-4	few	CASSLIGQGGDTQYF	TGTGCCAGCAGTTTGATAGGACAGGGGGGAGATACGCAGTATTTT
NA	13	TRBJ2-7	TRBV5-5	few	CASSLSGAHEQYF	TGTGCCAGCAGCTTATCAGGGGCACACGAGCAGTACTTC
TRBD2	15	TRBJ2-1	TRBV10-3	NA	CAISRSGGNYNEQFF	TGTGCCATCAGCCGGAGCGGGGGTAACTACAATGAGCAGTTCTTC
TRBD1	17	TRBJ2-7	TRBV6-2/TRBV6-3	few	CASSYPPDRGFPYEQYF	TGTGCCAGCAGTTACCCACCGGACAGGGGGTTCCCCTACGAGCAGTACTTC
NA	14	TRBJ1-5	TRBV6-5	few	CASTAGQGSQPQHF	TGTGCCAGCACCGCGGGGCAGGGCTCTCAGCCCCAGCATTTT
NA	15	TRBJ2-3	TRBV20-1	few	CSARDGRGSTDTQYF	TGCAGTGCTAGAGATGGCCGGGGGAGCACAGATACGCAGTATTTT
TRBD1	14	TRBJ2-7	TRBV25-1	many	CASSGQGDSDEQYF	TGTGCCAGCAGTGGACAGGGGGATAGCGACGAGCAGTACTTC
NA	15	TRBJ2-3	TRBV3-1	few	CASSRAGQVSDTQYF	TGTGCCAGCAGCCGAGCAGGGCAAGTATCAGATACGCAGTATTTT
NA	17	TRBJ1-6	TRBV4-3	NA	CASSQDPGAGYNSPLHF	TGCGCCAGCAGCCAAGACCCGGGGGCGGGATATAATTCACCCCTCCACTTT
NA	16	TRBJ2-3	TRBV5-6	few	CASSSTPGLRTDTQYF	TGTGCCAGCAGCTCAACCCCCGGACTGAGGACAGATACGCAGTATTTT
TRBD2	14	TRBJ2-7	TRBV6-2/TRBV6-3	NA	CASRPSGRGHEQYF	TGTGCCAGCAGGCCTAGCGGGAGGGGGCACGAGCAGTACTTC
NA	13	TRBJ1-1	TRBV6-5	NA	CASSFIQGGEAFF	TGTGCCAGCAGTTTCATCCAGGGTGGTGAAGCTTTCTTT
TRBD1	14	TRBJ2-1	TRBV6-6	few	CASSHRDRYNEQFF	TGTGCCAGCAGCCACCGGGACAGATACAATGAGCAGTTCTTC
NA	14	TRBJ2-2	TRBV12-3/TRBV12-4	NA	CASRAGLNTGELFF	TGTGCCAGCAGAGCAGGACTGAACACCGGGGAGCTGTTTTTT